This TCR beta chain was obtained from a study of early T cells in non-severe SARS-CoV-2 infection. CDR1 MNHEY and CDR2 SMNVEV come from the germline V gene (reference sequence). V was shortened by 5 bases and J by 2 bases, with 16 bases between the two germline ends. The CDR3 extends over 15 amino acids. TCRdb fed the 5' RACE reads into MiXCR, producing one record per CDR3 protein. This table holds over 95,000 distinct CDR3 sequences, 15% to 20% found once. This clonotype was counted only a few times. The chain couples TRBV27 to TRBJ2-7; D tentatively reads TRBD1 or TRBD2 (6 bases each). Specimen: whole blood. The source is an adult who was a healthcare worker with PCR-confirmed SARS-CoV-2 infection or an uninfected control (not recorded which). The CDR3 reads CASSLGRDIPYEQYF. For the CDR3, the DNA is TGTGCCAGCAGTCTAGGGCGGGACATACCCTACGAGCAGTACTTC.